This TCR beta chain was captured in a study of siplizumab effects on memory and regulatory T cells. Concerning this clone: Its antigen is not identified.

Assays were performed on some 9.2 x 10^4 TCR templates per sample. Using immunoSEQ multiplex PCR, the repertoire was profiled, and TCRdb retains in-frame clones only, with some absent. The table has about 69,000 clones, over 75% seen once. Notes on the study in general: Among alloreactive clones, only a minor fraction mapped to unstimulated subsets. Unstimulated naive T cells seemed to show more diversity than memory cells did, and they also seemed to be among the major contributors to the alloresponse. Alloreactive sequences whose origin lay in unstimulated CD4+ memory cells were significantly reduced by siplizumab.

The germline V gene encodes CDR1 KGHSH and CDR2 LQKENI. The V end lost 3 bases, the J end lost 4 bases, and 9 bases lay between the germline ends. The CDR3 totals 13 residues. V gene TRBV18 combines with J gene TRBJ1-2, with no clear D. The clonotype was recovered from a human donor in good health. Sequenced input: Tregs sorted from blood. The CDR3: CASSPSEAYGYTF. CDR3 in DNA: TGTGCCAGCTCACCGAGCGAAGCCTATGGCTACACCTTC. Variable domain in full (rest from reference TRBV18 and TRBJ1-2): NAGVMQNPRHLVRRRGQEARLRCSPMKGHSHVYWYRQLPEEGLKFMVYLQKENIIDESGMPKERFSAEFPKEGPSILRIQQVVRGDSAAYFCASSPSEAYGYTFGSGTRLTVV.